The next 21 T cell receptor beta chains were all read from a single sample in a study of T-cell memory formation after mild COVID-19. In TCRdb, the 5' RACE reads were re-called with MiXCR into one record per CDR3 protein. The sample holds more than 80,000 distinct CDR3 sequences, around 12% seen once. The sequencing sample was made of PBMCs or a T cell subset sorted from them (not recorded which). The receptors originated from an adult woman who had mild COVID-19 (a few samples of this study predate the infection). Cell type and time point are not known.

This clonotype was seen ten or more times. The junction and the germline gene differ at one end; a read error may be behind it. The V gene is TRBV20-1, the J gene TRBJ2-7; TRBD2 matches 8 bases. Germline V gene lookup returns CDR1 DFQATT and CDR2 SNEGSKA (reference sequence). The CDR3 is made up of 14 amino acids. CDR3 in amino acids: CSARGVAGRHEQYF. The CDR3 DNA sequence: TGCAGTGCCAGAGGGGTAGCGGGACGCCACGAGCAGTACTTC.

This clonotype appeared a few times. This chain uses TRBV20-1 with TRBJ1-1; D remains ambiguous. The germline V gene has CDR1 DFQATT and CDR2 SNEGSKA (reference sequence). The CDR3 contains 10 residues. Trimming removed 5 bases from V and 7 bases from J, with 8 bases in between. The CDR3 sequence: CSADLVEAFF. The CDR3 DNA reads TGCAGTGCTGACTTGGTTGAAGCTTTCTTT.

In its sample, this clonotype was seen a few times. CDR3 region: CASRARGSSGHNEQFF. DNA for the CDR3: TGTGCCAGCCGGGCCCGGGGGAGTAGCGGCCATAATGAGCAGTTCTTC. The V and J genes are TRBV27 and TRBJ2-1; D may be TRBD2 (6 bases). Trimming pared 8 bases from V and 7 bases from J, leaving 24 bases between. Germline CDR1 MNHEY, CDR2 SMNVEV (reference sequence). The CDR3 sequence is 16 residues long.

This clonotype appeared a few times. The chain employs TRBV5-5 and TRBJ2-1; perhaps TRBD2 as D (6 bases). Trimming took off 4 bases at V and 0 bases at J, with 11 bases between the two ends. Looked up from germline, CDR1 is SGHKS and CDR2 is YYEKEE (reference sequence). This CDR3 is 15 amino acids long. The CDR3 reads CASSQEGNSYNEQFF. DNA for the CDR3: TGTGCCAGCAGCCAGGAGGGCAACTCCTACAATGAGCAGTTCTTC.

CDR3 nucleotide sequence: TGTGCCAGCAGCCCCGGGGACGGTAATTCACCCCTCCACTTT. This sequence encodes CASSPGDGNSPLHF. The chain uses TRBV7-8 and TRBJ1-6, with D perhaps TRBD1 (5 bases). Looked up from germline, CDR1 is SGHVS and CDR2 is FQNEAQ. Trimming cost V 5 bases and J 6 bases, with 11 bases left between them. This CDR3 spans 14 amino acids.

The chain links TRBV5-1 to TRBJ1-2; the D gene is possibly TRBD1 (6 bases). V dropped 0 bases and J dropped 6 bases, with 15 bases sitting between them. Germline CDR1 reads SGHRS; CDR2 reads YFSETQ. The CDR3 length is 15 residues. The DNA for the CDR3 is TGCGCCAGCAGCTTGGCCGTGGACAGTGTGGATGGCTACACCTTC. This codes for CASSLAVDSVDGYTF.

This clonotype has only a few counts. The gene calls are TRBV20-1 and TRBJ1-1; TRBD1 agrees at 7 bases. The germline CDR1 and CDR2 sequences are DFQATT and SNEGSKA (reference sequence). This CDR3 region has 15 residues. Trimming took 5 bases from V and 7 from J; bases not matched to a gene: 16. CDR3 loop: CSAVGPWDSDLEAFF. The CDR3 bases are TGCAGTGCTGTCGGCCCCTGGGACAGTGACCTTGAAGCTTTCTTT.

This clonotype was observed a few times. The CDR3 protein is CASSQDYNEQFF. CDR3 DNA sequence: TGTGCCAGCAGCCAAGACTACAATGAGCAGTTCTTC. The chain is built from TRBV14 and TRBJ2-1, with no clear D. CDR3 length equals 12 residues. Germline V gives CDR1 SGHDN, CDR2 FVKESK. V dropped 0 bases and J dropped 3 bases, with 0 bases sitting between them.

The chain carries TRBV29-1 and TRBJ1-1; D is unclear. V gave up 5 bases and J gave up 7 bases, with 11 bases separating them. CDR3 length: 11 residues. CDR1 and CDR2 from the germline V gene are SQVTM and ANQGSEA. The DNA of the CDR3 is TGCAGCGTTCAAAGAGGCATTGAAGCTTTCTTT. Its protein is CSVQRGIEAFF.

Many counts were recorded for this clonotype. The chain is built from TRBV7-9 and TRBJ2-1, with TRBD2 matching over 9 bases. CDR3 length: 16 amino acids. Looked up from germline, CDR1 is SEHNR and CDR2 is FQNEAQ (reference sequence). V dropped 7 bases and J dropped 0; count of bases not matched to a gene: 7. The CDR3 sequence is CASNAYSGSSYNEQFF. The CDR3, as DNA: TGTGCCAGCAACGCGTATAGCGGGAGCTCCTACAATGAGCAGTTCTTC.

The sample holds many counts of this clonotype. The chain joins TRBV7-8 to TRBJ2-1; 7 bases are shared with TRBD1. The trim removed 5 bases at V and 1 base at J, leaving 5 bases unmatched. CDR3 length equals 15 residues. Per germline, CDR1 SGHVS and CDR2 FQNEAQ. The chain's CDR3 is CASSKYRGSYNEQFF. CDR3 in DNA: TGTGCCAGCAGCAAATACAGGGGTTCCTACAATGAGCAGTTCTTC.

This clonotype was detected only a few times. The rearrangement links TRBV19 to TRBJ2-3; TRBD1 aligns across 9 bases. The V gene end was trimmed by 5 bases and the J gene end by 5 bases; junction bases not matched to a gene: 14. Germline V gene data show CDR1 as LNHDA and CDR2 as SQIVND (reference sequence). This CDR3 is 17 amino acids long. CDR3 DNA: TGTGCCAGTAGTCCAATACAGGGGGCGAAATTGGGAGATACGCAGTATTTT. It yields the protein CASSPIQGAKLGDTQYF.

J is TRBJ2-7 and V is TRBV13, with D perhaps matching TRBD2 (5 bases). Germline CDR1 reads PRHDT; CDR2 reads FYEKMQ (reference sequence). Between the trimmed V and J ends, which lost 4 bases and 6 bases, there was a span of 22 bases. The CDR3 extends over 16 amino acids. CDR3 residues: CASSSRGAGALIEQYF. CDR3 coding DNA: TGTGCCAGCAGCTCCCGGGGTGCAGGAGCCCTTATCGAGCAGTACTTC.

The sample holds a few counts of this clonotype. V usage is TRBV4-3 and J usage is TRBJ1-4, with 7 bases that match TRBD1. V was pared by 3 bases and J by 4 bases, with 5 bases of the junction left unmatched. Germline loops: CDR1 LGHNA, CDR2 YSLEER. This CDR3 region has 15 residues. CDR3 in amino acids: CASSHHRGSNEKLFF. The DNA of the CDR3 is TGCGCCAGCAGCCACCACAGGGGTAGTAATGAAAAACTGTTTTTT.

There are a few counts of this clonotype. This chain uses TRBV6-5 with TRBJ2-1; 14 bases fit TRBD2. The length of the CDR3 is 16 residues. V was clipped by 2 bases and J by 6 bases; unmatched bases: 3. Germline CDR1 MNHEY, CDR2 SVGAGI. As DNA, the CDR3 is TGTGCCAGCAGTTACCCCGGGACTAGCGGGGGCAATGAGCAGTTCTTC. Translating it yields CASSYPGTSGGNEQFF.

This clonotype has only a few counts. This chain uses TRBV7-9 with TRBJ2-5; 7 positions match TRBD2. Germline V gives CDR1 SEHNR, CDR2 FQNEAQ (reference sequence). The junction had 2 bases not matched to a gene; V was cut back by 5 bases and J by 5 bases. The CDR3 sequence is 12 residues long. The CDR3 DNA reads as TGTGCCAGCAGCGACGGGGGGGAGACCCAGTACTTC. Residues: CASSDGGETQYF.

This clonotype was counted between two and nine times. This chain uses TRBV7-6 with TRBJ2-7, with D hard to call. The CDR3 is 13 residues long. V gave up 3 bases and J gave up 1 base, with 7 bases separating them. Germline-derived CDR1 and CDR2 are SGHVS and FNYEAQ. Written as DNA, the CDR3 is TGTGCCAGCAGCTTCGACCCTTCCTACGAGCAGTACTTC. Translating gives CASSFDPSYEQYF.

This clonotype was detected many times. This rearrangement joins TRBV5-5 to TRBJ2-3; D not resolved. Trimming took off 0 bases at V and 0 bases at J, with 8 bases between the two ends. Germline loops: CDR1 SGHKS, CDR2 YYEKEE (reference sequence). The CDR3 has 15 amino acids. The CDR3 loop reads CASSLGRSSTDTQYF. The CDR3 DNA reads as TGTGCCAGCAGCTTGGGCCGCTCTAGCACAGATACGCAGTATTTT. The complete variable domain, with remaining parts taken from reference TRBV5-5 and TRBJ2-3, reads DAGVTQSPTHLIKTRGQQVTLRCSPISGHKSVSWYQQVLGQGPQFIFQYYEKEERGRGNFPDRFSARQFPNYSSELNVNALLLGDSALYLCASSLGRSSTDTQYFGPGTRLTVL.

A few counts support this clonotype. This CDR3 reads CASSSPTSGTHNEQFF. CDR3 nucleotides: TGTGCCAGCAGCTCTCCGACTAGCGGGACGCACAATGAGCAGTTCTTC. The chain has TRBV11-1 and TRBJ2-1; 11 nucleotides line up with TRBD2. The CDR3 runs to 16 residues. Germline V gene data show CDR1 as SGHAT and CDR2 as FQDESV (reference sequence). V gave up 4 bases and J gave up 5 bases; unmatched junction bases: 7. The complete variable domain, with remaining parts taken from reference TRBV11-1 and TRBJ2-1, reads EAEVAQSPRYKITEKSQAVAFWCDPISGHATLYWYRQILGQGPELLVQFQDESVVDDSQLPKDRFSAERLKGVDSTLKIQPAELGDSAMYLCASSSPTSGTHNEQFFGPGTRLTVL.

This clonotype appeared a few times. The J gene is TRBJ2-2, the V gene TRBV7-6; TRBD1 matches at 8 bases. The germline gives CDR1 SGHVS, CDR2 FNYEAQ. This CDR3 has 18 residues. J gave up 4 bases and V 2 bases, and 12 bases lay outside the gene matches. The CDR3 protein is CASSLFKGQGAGTGELFF. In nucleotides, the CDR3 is TGTGCCAGCAGCTTATTTAAAGGGCAGGGGGCAGGCACCGGGGAGCTGTTTTTT.

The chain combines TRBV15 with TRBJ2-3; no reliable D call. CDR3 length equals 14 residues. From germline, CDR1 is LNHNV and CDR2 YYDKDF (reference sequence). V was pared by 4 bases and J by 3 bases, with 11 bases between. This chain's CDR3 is CATSIKVITDTQYF. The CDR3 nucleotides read TGTGCCACCAGCATCAAGGTTATAACAGATACGCAGTATTTT.